The 9 T cell receptor beta chains listed next were all sequenced from one sample in a study of molecular identifiers for immune sequencing clone quantification. Each CDR3 protein is one row after TCRdb ran MiXCR on the PCR reads. The sample includes approximately 500,000 distinct CDR3 sequences, about 22% seen only once; the top ten take about 0.84%. Sequences were obtained from naive CD8+ T cells from blood, with Jurkat cell RNA spiked in. Subset specified: FACS-sorted CD8+CD4-CCR7+CD45RA+ naive T cells. Source of these receptors: a human donor in good health. Some libraries in this study had Jurkat cell RNA spiked in.

With regard to this clonotype: This may be a read error: a much more frequent sequence differs by one nucleotide. The V and J genes are TRBV4-3 and TRBJ1-5; D is uncertain. V gave up 3 bases and J gave up 3 bases, with 9 bases separating them. CDR1 is LGHNA and CDR2 is YSLEER in the germline V gene. The CDR3 length is 14 residues. CDR3 nucleotide sequence: TGCGCCAGCAGCCAGAGGTTGGACAATCAGCCCCAGCATTTT. Protein product: CASSQRLDNQPQHF.

The chain carries TRBV28 and TRBJ2-2; 14 bases match TRBD2. CDR1 is MDHEN, CDR2 SYDVKM, per germline. The CDR3 spans 18 residues. V shed 2 bases, J shed 6 bases, and the junction held 8 bases outside the gene matches. The CDR3 loop reads CASSLMGLAGDGSGELFF. CDR3 nucleotides: TGTGCCAGCAGTTTAATGGGACTAGCGGGAGACGGGTCCGGGGAGCTGTTTTTT.

A word on this clonotype: This CDR3 fails to terminate in the conserved phenylalanine or tryptophan, so it likely reflects a read error. DNA for the CDR3: TGTGCCAGCAGTGAGCGGGGGCTTTCCGCTGAAGCTTTCCTT. Its translation is CASSERGLSAEAFL. The V gene is TRBV6-1, the J gene TRBJ1-1; weak D call: TRBD1 (6 bases). This CDR3 is built from 14 residues. Deletions cut 3 bases from V and 6 bases from J, with 14 bases between. Germline V gene sequence: CDR1 MNHNS, CDR2 SASEGT.

This clonotype was counted between two and nine times. The J gene is TRBJ2-2, the V gene TRBV5-5, with D uncertain. Germline CDR1 reads SGHKS; CDR2 reads YYEKEE (reference sequence). Trimming stripped 1 base from V and 3 bases from J, with 10 bases between. The CDR3 is 15 residues long. This CDR3 reads CASSLSGTHTGELFF. CDR3 bases: TGTGCCAGCAGCTTGTCAGGAACTCACACCGGGGAGCTGTTTTTT. The full variable domain, in which reference TRBV5-5 and TRBJ2-2 provide the parts outside the CDR3, is DAGVTQSPTHLIKTRGQQVTLRCSPISGHKSVSWYQQVLGQGPQFIFQYYEKEERGRGNFPDRFSARQFPNYSSELNVNALLLGDSALYLCASSLSGTHTGELFFGEGSRLTVL.

The rearrangement uses TRBV30 and TRBJ1-5, with D unclear. The CDR3 contains 13 residues. Germline lookup yields CDR1 GTSNPN and CDR2 SVGIG (reference sequence). Trimming shortened V by 2 bases and J by 7 bases, and 12 bases separated the two germline ends. The CDR3 protein is CAWSIETLQPQHF. CDR3 in DNA: TGTGCCTGGAGTATAGAGACTTTGCAGCCCCAGCATTTT.

This clonotype was seen repeatedly, ten times or more. The gene calls are TRBV20-1 and TRBJ1-1, with D tentatively TRBD1 (5 bases). Germline CDR1 and CDR2: DFQATT and SNEGSKA (reference sequence). This CDR3 spans 11 amino acids. The CDR3 DNA sequence: TGCTCAAGGGGACTGAGGACTGAAGCTTTCTTT. Translating gives CSRGLRTEAFF.

As concerns this clonotype: This could be a read error, since a much larger clone is one nucleotide away. The rearrangement links TRBV19 to TRBJ2-7, with D possibly being TRBD1 (6 bases). Germline loops: CDR1 LNHDA, CDR2 SQIVND (reference sequence). Trimming removed 1 base from V and 3 bases from J, with 13 bases in between. CDR3 length equals 15 residues. CDR3 sequence (DNA): TGTGCCAGTAGTATAGCAGGACAGATCGTCTACGAGCAGTACTTC. Amino acid sequence: CASSIAGQIVYEQYF. Full variable domain (outside the CDR3, taken from reference TRBV19 and TRBJ2-7): DGGITQSPKYLFRKEGQNVTLSCEQNLNHDAMYWYRQDPGQGLRLIYYSQIVNDFQKGDIAEGYSVSREKKESFPLTVTSAQKNPTAFYLCASSIAGQIVYEQYFGPGTRLTVT.

Ten or more counts support this clonotype. V gene TRBV7-6 combines with J gene TRBJ2-6, with D perhaps TRBD1 (5 bases). Trimming took off 4 bases at V and 6 bases at J, with 13 bases between the two ends. CDR3 length: 15 residues. Germline CDR1 is SGHVS and CDR2 is FNYEAQ. The CDR3 is CASSSYRTLANVLTF. The CDR3 region has the DNA TGTGCCAGCAGCTCTTACAGGACCCTGGCCAACGTCCTGACTTTC.

In its sample, this clonotype was seen many times. This rearrangement joins TRBV19 to TRBJ2-7, with a possible D match to TRBD1 (6 bases). Trimming took 4 bases from V and 5 from J, leaving 12 bases between them. This CDR3 is built from 13 residues. The germline CDR1 and CDR2 sequences are LNHDA and SQIVND (reference sequence). The CDR3 loop reads CASSTRTVDEQYF. In DNA form, the CDR3 reads TGTGCCAGTAGTACTCGGACAGTGGACGAGCAGTACTTC.